The present T cell receptor beta chain was sequenced within a study of T cell responses to AZD1222 COVID-19 vaccine. Findings and limits, study-wide: Spike-specific TCR breadth and depth rose after two AZD1222 doses. The span of vaccine-associated CD4 TCRs extended across spike, with dominance at 160-218 and 743-854.

A remark on this clone: What it binds is not known.

The CDR3 runs to 17 residues. V lost 6 bases and J lost 4, with 25 bases in between. Germline-derived CDR1 and CDR2 are SGDLS and YYNGEE. Produced via immunoSEQ multiplex PCR; TCRdb's table is partial and in-frame only. Among 84,000 or so clones listed, roughly 85% were seen once. The material sequenced was peripheral blood, taken on day 0 of AZD1222 vaccination. The rearrangement uses TRBV9 and TRBJ1-2, with TRBD1 as a possible D gene (6 bases). The clonotype comes from an adult in good health. CDR3: CASTFSWTANPSYGYTF. The CDR3, as DNA: TGTGCCAGCACCTTCAGTTGGACAGCAAACCCTTCCTATGGCTACACCTTC.